This TCR beta chain was found in a study of early T cells in non-severe SARS-CoV-2 infection. About the research overall: Sequenced bulk RNA came from whole blood that was unsorted, and chains were unpaired.

Attachment of unique molecular identifiers was made to individual cDNA molecules. Each CDR3 protein is one row after TCRdb ran MiXCR on the 5' RACE reads. This table holds some 60,000 distinct CDR3 sequences, 10% found once. Study-level findings and limits: A preference for anti-spike CD8 responses marked VDJdb matching, which missed private and CD4 specificities.

V lost 0 bases and J lost 2, with 12 bases in between. The CDR3 has 15 residues. CDR1 is SGHDT and CDR2 is YYEEEE in the germline V gene. Comments on this clonotype: The target antigen is unknown.

This receptor was identified in an adult who was a healthcare worker with PCR-confirmed SARS-CoV-2 infection or an uninfected control (not recorded which). The sequenced sample consisted of whole blood. The genes are TRBV5-6 and TRBJ2-7; D unclear. CDR3 in DNA: TGTGCCAGCAGCTTGGGTCCAGAAACTACCTACGAGCAGTACTTC. Amino acid sequence: CASSLGPETTYEQYF.